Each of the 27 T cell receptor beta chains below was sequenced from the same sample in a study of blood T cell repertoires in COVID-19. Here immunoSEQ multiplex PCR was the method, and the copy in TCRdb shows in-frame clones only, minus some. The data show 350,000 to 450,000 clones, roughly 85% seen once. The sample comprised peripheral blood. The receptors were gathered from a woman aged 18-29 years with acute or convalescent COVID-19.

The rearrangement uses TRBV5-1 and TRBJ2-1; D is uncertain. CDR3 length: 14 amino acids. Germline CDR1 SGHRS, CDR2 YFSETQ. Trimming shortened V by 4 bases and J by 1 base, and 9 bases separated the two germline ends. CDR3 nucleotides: TGCGCCAGCAGCCGAACAAAATCCTACAATGAGCAGTTCTTC. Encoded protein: CASSRTKSYNEQFF.

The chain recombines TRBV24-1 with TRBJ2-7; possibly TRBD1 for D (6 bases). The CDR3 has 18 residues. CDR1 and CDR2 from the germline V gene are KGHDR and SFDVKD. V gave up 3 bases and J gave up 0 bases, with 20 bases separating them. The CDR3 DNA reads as TGTGCCACCAGTGATCAGTCGGCCCGGGGACACCTCTCCTACGAGCAGTACTTC. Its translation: CATSDQSARGHLSYEQYF.

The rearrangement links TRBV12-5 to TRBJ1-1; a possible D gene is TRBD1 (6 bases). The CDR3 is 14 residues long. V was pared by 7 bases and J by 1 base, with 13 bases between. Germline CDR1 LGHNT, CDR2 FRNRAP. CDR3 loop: CASAWGGENTEAFF. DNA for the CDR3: TGTGCTAGTGCCTGGGGGGGCGAGAACACTGAAGCTTTCTTT.

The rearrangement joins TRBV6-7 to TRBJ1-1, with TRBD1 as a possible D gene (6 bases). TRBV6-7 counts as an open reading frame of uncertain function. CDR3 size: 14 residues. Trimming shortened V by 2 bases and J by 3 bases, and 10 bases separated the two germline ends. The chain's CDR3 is CASSYRPGDTEAFF. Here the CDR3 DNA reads TGTGCCAGCAGTTACCGCCCAGGGGACACTGAAGCTTTCTTT.

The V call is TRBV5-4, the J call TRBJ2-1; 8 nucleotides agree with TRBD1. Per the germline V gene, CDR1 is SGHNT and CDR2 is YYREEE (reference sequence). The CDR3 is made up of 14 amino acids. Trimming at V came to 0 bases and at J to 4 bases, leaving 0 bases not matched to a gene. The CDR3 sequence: CASSLGQGYNEQFF. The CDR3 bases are TGTGCCAGCAGCTTGGGACAGGGGTACAATGAGCAGTTCTTC.

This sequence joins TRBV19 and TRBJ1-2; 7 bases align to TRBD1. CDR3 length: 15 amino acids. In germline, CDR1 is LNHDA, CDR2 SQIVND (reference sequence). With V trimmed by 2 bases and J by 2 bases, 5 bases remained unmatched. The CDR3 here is CASSIQLQGNYGYTF. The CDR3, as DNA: TGTGCCAGTAGTATACAACTACAGGGGAACTATGGCTACACCTTC.

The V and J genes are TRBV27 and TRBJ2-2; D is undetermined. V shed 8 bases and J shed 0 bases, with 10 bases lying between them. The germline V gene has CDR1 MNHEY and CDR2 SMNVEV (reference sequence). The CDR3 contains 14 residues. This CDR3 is CASYATSNTGELFF. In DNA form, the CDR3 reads TGTGCCAGCTACGCCACTTCGAACACCGGGGAGCTGTTTTTT.

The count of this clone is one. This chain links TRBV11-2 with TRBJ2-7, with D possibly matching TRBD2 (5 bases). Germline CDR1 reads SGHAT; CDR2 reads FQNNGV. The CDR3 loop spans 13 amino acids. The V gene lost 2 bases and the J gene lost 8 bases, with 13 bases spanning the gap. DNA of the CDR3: TGTGCCAGCAGCTTACCCCCGAGGAGGAAGCAGTACTTC. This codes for CASSLPPRRKQYF.

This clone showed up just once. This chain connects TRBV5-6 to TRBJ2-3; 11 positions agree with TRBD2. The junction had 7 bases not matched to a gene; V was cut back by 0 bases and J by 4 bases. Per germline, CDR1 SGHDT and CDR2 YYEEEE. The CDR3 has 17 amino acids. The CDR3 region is CASSLGISGGASDTQYF. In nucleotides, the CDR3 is TGTGCCAGCAGCTTGGGGATTAGCGGGGGGGCGTCAGATACGCAGTATTTT.

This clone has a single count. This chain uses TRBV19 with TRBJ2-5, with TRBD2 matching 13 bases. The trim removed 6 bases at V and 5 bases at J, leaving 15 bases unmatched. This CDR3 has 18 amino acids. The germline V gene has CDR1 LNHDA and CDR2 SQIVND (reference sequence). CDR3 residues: CASSQYLGLAGASETQYF. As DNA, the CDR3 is TGTGCCAGTAGCCAGTATCTTGGACTAGCGGGAGCGAGCGAGACCCAGTACTTC.

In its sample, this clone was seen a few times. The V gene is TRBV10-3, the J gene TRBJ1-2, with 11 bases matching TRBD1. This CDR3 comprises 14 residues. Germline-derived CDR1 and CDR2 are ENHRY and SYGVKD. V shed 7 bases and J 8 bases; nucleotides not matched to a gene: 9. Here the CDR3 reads CAITRDRGNEGYTF. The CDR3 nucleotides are TGTGCCATCACCCGGGACAGGGGGAATGAAGGCTACACCTTC.

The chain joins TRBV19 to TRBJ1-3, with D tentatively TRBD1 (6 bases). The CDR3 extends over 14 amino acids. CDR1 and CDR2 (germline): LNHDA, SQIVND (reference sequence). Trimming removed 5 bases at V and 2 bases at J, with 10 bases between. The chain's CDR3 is CASSPGTPGNTIYF. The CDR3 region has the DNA TGTGCCAGTAGTCCCGGGACACCTGGAAACACCATATATTTT. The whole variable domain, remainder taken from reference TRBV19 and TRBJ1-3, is DGGITQSPKYLFRKEGQNVTLSCEQNLNHDAMYWYRQDPGQGLRLIYYSQIVNDFQKGDIAEGYSVSREKKESFPLTVTSAQKNPTAFYLCASSPGTPGNTIYFGEGSWLTVV.

The CDR3 region is CASSFRDRPYNEQFF. The CDR3 bases are TGTGCCAGCAGCTTCCGGGACAGGCCCTACAATGAGCAGTTCTTC. The chain joins TRBV11-3 to TRBJ2-1; 8 positions agree with TRBD1. The germline gives CDR1 SGHNT, CDR2 YENEEA. This CDR3 contains 15 residues. J lost 2 bases, V lost 3 bases, and 3 bases had no gene match.

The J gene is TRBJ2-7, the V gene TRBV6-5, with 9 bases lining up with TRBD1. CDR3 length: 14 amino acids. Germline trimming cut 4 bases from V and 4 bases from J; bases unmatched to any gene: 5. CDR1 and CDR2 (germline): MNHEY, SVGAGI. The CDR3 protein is CASSFGTGTYEQYF. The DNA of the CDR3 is TGTGCCAGCAGTTTCGGGACAGGGACTTACGAGCAGTACTTC.

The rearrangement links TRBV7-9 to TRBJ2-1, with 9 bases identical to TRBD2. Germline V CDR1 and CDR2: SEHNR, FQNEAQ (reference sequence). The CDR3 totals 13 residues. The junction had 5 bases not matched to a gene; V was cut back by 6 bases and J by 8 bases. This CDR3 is CASRTTSGDEQFF. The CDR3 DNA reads TGTGCCAGCAGGACGACTAGCGGAGATGAGCAGTTCTTC.

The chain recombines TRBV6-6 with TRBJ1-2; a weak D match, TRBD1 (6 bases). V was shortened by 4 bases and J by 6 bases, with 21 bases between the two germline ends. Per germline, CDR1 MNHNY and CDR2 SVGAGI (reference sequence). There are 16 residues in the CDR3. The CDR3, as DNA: TGTGCCAGCAGTTCCTCCGCCCCGACAGGATATAATGGCTACACCTTC. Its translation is CASSSSAPTGYNGYTF.

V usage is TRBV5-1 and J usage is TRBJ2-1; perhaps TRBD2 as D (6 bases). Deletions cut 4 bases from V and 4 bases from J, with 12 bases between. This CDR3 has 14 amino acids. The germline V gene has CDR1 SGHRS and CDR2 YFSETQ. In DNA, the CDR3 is TGCGCCAGCAGCACATGGGACTTTTACAATGAGCAGTTCTTC. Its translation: CASSTWDFYNEQFF. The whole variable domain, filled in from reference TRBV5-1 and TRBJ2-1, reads KAGVTQTPRYLIKTRGQQVTLSCSPISGHRSVSWYQQTPGQGLQFLFEYFSETQRNKGNFPGRFSGRQFSNSRSEMNVSTLELGDSALYLCASSTWDFYNEQFFGPGTRLTVL.

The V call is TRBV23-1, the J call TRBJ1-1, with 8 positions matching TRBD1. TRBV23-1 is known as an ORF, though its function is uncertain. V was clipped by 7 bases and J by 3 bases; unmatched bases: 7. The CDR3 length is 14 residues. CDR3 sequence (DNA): TGCGCCAGCACCAACAGGGGGTTCTACACTGAAGCTTTCTTT. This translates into CASTNRGFYTEAFF.

The CDR3 protein is CASSTPMNTEAFF. CDR3 in DNA: TGTGCCAGCAGTACTCCCATGAACACTGAAGCTTTCTTT. The chain recombines TRBV14 with TRBJ1-1; D is unclear. Germline V gene data show CDR1 as SGHDN and CDR2 as FVKESK. V was cut by 6 bases and J by 0 bases, with 8 bases left in between. The CDR3 contains 13 residues.

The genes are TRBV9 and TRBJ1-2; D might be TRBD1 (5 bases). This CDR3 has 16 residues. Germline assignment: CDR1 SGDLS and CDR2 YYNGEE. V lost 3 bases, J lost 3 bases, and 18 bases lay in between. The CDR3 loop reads CASSAGRGREDYGYTF. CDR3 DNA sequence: TGTGCCAGCAGCGCGGGGAGGGGCAGGGAGGACTATGGCTACACCTTC.

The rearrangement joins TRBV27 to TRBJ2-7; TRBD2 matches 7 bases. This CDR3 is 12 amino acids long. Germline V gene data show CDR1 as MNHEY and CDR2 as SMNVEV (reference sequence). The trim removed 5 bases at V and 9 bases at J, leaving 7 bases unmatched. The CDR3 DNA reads TGTGCCAGCAGTCCCTCGGGGGGACGGCAGTACTTC. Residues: CASSPSGGRQYF.

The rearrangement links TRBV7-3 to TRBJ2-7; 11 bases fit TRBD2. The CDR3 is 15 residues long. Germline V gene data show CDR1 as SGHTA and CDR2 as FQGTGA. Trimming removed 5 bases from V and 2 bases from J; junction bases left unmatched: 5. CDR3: CASSLAGGQAYEQYF. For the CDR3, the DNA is TGTGCCAGCAGCCTAGCGGGGGGCCAGGCCTACGAGCAGTACTTC.

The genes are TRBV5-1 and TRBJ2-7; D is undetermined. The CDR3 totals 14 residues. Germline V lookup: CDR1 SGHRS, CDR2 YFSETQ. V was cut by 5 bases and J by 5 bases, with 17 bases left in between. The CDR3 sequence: CASSPGMSADEQYF. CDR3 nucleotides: TGCGCCAGCAGTCCCGGCATGAGTGCGGACGAGCAGTACTTC.

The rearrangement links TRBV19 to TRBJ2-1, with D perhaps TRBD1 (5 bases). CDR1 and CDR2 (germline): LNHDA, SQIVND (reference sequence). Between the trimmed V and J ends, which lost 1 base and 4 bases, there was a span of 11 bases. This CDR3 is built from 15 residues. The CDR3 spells CASSIGQGNYNEQFF. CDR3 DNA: TGTGCCAGTAGTATAGGGCAGGGTAATTACAATGAGCAGTTCTTC. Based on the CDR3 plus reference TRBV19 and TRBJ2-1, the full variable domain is DGGITQSPKYLFRKEGQNVTLSCEQNLNHDAMYWYRQDPGQGLRLIYYSQIVNDFQKGDIAEGYSVSREKKESFPLTVTSAQKNPTAFYLCASSIGQGNYNEQFFGPGTRLTVL.

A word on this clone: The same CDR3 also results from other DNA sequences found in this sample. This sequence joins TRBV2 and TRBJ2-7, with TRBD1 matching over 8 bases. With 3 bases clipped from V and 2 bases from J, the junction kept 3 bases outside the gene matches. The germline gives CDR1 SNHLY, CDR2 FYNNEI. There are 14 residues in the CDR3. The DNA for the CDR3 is TGTGCCAGCAGTGATCAGGGGGCCACCTACGAGCAGTACTTC. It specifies CASSDQGATYEQYF.

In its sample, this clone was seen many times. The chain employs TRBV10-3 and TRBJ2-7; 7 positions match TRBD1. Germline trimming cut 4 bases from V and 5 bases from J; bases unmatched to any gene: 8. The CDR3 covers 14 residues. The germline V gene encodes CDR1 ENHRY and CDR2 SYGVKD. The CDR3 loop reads CAISATDRIHEQYF. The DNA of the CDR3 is TGTGCCATCAGTGCCACGGACAGGATCCACGAGCAGTACTTC.

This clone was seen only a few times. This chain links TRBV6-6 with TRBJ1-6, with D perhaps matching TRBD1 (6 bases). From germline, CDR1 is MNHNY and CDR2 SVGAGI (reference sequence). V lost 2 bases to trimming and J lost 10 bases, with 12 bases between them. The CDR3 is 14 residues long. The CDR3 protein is CASSYRSGESPLHF. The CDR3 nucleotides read TGTGCCAGCAGTTACCGATCAGGGGAATCACCCCTCCACTTT.